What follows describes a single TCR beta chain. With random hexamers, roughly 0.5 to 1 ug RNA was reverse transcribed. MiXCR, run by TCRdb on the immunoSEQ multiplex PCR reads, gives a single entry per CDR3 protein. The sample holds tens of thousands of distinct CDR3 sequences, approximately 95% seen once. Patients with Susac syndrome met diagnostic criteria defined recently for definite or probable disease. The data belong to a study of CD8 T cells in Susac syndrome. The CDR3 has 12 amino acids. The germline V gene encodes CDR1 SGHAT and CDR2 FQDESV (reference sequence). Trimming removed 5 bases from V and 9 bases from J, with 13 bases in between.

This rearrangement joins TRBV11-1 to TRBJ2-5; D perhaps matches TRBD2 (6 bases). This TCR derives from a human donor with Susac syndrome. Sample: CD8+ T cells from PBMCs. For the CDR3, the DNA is TGTGCCAGCAGCGCGGACTGGGAGGCCCAGTACTTC. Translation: CASSADWEAQYF.